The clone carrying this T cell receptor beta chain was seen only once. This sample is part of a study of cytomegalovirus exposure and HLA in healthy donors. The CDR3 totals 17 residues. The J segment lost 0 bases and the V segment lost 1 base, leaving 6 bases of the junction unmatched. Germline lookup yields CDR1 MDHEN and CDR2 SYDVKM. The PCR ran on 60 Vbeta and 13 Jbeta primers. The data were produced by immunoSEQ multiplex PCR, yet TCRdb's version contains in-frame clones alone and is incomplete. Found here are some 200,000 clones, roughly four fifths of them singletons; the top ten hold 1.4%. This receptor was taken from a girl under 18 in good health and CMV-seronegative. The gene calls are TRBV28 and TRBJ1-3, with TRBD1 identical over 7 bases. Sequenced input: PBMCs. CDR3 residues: CASSLYSGGISGNTIYF. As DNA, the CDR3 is TGTGCCAGCAGTTTATACTCAGGGGGAATCTCTGGAAACACCATATATTTT.